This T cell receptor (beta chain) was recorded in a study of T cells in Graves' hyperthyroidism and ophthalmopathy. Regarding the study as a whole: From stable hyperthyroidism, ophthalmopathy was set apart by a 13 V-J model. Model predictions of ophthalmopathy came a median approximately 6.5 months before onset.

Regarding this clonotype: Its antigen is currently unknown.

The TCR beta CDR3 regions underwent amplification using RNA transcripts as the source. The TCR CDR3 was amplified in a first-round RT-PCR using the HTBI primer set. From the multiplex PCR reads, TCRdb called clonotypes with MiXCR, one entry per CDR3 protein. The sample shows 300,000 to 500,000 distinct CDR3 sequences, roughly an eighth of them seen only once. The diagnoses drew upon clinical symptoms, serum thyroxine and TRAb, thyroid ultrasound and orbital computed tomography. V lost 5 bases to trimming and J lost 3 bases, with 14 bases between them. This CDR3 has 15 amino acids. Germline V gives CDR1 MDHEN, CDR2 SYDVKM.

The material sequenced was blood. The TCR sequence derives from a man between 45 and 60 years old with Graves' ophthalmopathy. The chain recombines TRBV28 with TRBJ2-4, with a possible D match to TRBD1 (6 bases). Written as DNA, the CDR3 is TGTGCCAGCAGTCTACAGGGAATCGGCAAAAACATTCAGTACTTC. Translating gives CASSLQGIGKNIQYF.